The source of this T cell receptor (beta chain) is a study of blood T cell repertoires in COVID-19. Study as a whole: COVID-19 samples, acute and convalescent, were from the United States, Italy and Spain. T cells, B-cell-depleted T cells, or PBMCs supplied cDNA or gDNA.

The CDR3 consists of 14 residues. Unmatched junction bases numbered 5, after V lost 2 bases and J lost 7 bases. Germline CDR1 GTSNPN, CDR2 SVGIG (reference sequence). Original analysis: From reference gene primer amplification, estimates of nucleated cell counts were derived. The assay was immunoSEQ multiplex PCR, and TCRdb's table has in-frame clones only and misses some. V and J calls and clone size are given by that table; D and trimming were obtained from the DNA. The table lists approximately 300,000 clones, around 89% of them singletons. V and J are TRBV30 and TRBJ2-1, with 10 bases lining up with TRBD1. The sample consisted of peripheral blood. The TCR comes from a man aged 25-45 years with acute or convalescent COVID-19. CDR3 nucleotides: TGTGCCTGGAGTACTCGGACAGGGGGGAATGAGCAGTTCTTC. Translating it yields CAWSTRTGGNEQFF. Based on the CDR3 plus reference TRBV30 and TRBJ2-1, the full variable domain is SQTIHQWPATLVQPVGSPLSLECTVEGTSNPNLYWYRQAAGRGLQLLFYSVGIGQISSEVPQNLSASRPQDRQFILSSKKLLLSDSGFYLCAWSTRTGGNEQFFGPGTRLTVL.